The rows below give T cell receptor beta chains drawn from one sample of a study of blood T cell repertoires in COVID-19. The method was immunoSEQ multiplex PCR; TCRdb's version includes in-frame clones alone and lacks a portion of them. Of roughly 120,000 clones in the sample, about 87% were seen once. Material: peripheral blood. These TCRs come from a woman in her forties or fifties with acute or convalescent COVID-19. Each CDR3 is given with its conserved first and last residue. Each record gives: J gene, D gene, V gene, CDR3 protein, CDR3 DNA. A D gene is named only where the DNA matches it firmly.

j_gene: TRBJ1-1; d_gene: NA; v_gene: TRBV7-9; CDR3aa: CASSSQPGLSEAFF; CDR3nt: TGTGCCAGCAGCTCCCAGCCTGGGCTTAGTGAAGCTTTCTTT
j_gene: TRBJ1-2; d_gene: TRBD1; v_gene: TRBV7-8; CDR3aa: CASSPGTGHNYGYTF; CDR3nt: TGTGCCAGCAGCCCGGGGACAGGACATAACTATGGCTACACCTTC
j_gene: TRBJ1-2; d_gene: TRBD1; v_gene: TRBV18; CDR3aa: CASSPDRGYGYTF; CDR3nt: TGTGCCAGCTCACCAGACAGGGGCTATGGCTACACCTTC
j_gene: TRBJ1-1; d_gene: NA; v_gene: TRBV2; CDR3aa: CASTERRNTEAFF; CDR3nt: TGTGCCAGCACGGAGCGCAGGAACACTGAAGCTTTCTTT
j_gene: TRBJ1-3; d_gene: TRBD1; v_gene: TRBV25-1; CDR3aa: CASSAQGASGNTIYF; CDR3nt: TGTGCCAGCAGTGCCCAGGGGGCCTCTGGAAACACCATATATTTT
j_gene: TRBJ1-5; d_gene: NA; v_gene: TRBV19; CDR3aa: CASSMEGYQPQHF; CDR3nt: TGTGCCAGTAGTATGGAGGGGTATCAGCCCCAGCATTTT
j_gene: TRBJ2-6; d_gene: TRBD1; v_gene: TRBV29-1; CDR3aa: CSARGQGASGANVLTF; CDR3nt: TGCAGCGCCCGGGGACAGGGGGCTAGTGGGGCCAACGTCCTGACTTTC
j_gene: TRBJ1-2; d_gene: TRBD1; v_gene: TRBV6-1; CDR3aa: CASSEDRGLRGYTF; CDR3nt: TGTGCCAGCAGTGAAGACAGGGGGCTTCGTGGCTACACCTTC
j_gene: TRBJ2-6; d_gene: TRBD1; v_gene: TRBV7-8; CDR3aa: CASSFDGGQFPSGANVLTF; CDR3nt: TGTGCCAGCAGCTTCGATGGGGGACAGTTCCCCTCTGGGGCCAACGTCCTGACTTTC
j_gene: TRBJ1-2; d_gene: NA; v_gene: TRBV11-2; CDR3aa: CASSLDQGERIDYGYTF; CDR3nt: TGTGCCAGCAGCTTAGATCAAGGAGAGCGCATAGACTATGGCTACACCTTC
j_gene: TRBJ2-1; d_gene: TRBD2; v_gene: TRBV5-1; CDR3aa: CASSYAPGLAGNEQFF; CDR3nt: TGCGCCAGCAGCTACGCCCCGGGACTAGCGGGGAATGAGCAGTTCTTC
j_gene: TRBJ2-5; d_gene: TRBD2; v_gene: TRBV5-1; CDR3aa: CASSSGLAGPQETQYF; CDR3nt: TGCGCCAGCAGCTCTGGACTAGCGGGGCCACAAGAGACCCAGTACTTC